The 31 T cell receptor beta chains below all came from one sample that was sequenced in a study of shared clonotypes between healthy human individuals. The data were produced by immunoSEQ multiplex PCR, yet TCRdb's version contains in-frame clones alone and is incomplete. The data hold about 120,000 clones, with under 70% observed a single time. The sample taken for sequencing was memory CD8+ T cells sorted from blood. Noted subset: CD45RO+ cells pooled with CCR7-negative TemRA cells. The source of these receptors is a woman aged 25-40 years in good health.

The rearrangement links TRBV4-1 to TRBJ1-1; D gene ambiguous. This CDR3 is built from 19 residues. V lost 1 base and J lost 0, with 21 bases in between. Germline lookup yields CDR1 MGHRA and CDR2 YSYEKL. CDR3 residues: CASSQGVGGRGIMNTEAFF. CDR3 nucleotides: TGCGCCAGCAGCCAAGGGGTTGGAGGGCGCGGGATTATGAACACTGAAGCTTTCTTT.

This chain uses TRBV11-1 with TRBJ1-1; D possibly corresponds to TRBD1 (5 bases). The V end lost 4 bases, the J end lost 9 bases, and 18 bases lay between the germline ends. The CDR3 runs to 14 residues. Germline CDR1 SGHAT, CDR2 FQDESV (reference sequence). The CDR3 nucleotides are TGTGCCAGCAGCTCCGGGACTACCAGAGTAAAAGCTTTCTTT. It encodes CASSSGTTRVKAFF.

In this sample, this clone is medium-sized. V gene TRBV5-5 combines with J gene TRBJ2-1, with TRBD1 identical over 9 bases. The J segment lost 3 bases and the V segment lost 2 bases, leaving 6 bases of the junction unmatched. Germline CDR1 reads SGHKS; CDR2 reads YYEKEE (reference sequence). This CDR3 is 16 amino acids long. The CDR3 DNA reads as TGTGCCAGCAGCTTACCAACAGGGGGCCTCTACAATGAGCAGTTCTTC. Its protein is CASSLPTGGLYNEQFF. Using reference TRBV5-5 and TRBJ2-1 for the parts outside the CDR3, the full variable domain is DAGVTQSPTHLIKTRGQQVTLRCSPISGHKSVSWYQQVLGQGPQFIFQYYEKEERGRGNFPDRFSARQFPNYSSELNVNALLLGDSALYLCASSLPTGGLYNEQFFGPGTRLTVL.

The chain combines TRBV9 with TRBJ2-3, with 11 bases fitting TRBD2. The CDR3 loop spans 15 amino acids. The J segment lost 1 base and the V segment lost 5 bases, leaving 3 bases of the junction unmatched. Germline V gives CDR1 SGDLS, CDR2 YYNGEE. CDR3 amino acids: CASRSGLAGTDTQYF. In nucleotides, the CDR3 is TGTGCCAGCAGGTCGGGACTAGCGGGCACAGATACGCAGTATTTT.

V is TRBV4-2 and J is TRBJ1-5; D unresolved. The CDR3 is 15 amino acids. Germline-derived CDR1 and CDR2 are LGHNA and YNFKEQ. Trimming pared 5 bases from V and 2 bases from J, leaving 13 bases between. Here the CDR3 DNA reads TGTGCCAGCAGCTTCCGGTTGGGTGGCAATCAGCCCCAGCATTTT. As protein: CASSFRLGGNQPQHF.

V and J are TRBV28 and TRBJ2-5, with unresolved D. Matching the DNA end better, TRBJ2-7 makes the J call doubtful. CDR3 size: 12 residues. Germline CDR1 and CDR2: MDHEN and SYDVKM. As DNA, the CDR3 is TGTGCCAGCGGTCTCGCCAATTACGAGCAGTACTTC. Protein product: CASGLANYEQYF.

The chain joins TRBV2 to TRBJ2-7; no definite D call. Trimming removed 3 bases from V and 3 bases from J, with 12 bases in between. This CDR3 has 14 residues. Germline values: CDR1 SNHLY, CDR2 FYNNEI. The CDR3 DNA reads as TGTGCCAGCAGTGAGGACGAGAGCGACTACGAGCAGTACTTC. Its protein is CASSEDESDYEQYF.

The chain combines TRBV10-3 with TRBJ2-1, with TRBD2 identical over 9 bases. The V segment lost 4 bases and the J segment 7 bases; nucleotides outside the gene matches: 8. Germline V gives CDR1 ENHRY, CDR2 SYGVKD. This CDR3 comprises 15 residues. CDR3 in amino acids: CAISGGSGSRNEQFF. The CDR3 bases are TGTGCCATCAGTGGAGGTAGCGGGAGTAGGAATGAGCAGTTCTTC.

The V and J genes are TRBV21-1 and TRBJ2-7; the table assigns TRBD2, which was not confirmed against the DNA. TRBV21-1 is a known pseudogene. This CDR3 is 14 amino acids long. CDR3 loop: CASRVLAVFYEQYF. CDR3 DNA: TGTGCCAGCAGGGTACTAGCGGTATTCTACGAGCAGTACTTC.

Of note for this clone: A read error may explain this, as a much larger clone is one base away. The chain employs TRBV27 and TRBJ2-1; no clear D gene. V dropped 2 bases and J dropped 5 bases, with 1 base sitting between them. This CDR3 is 11 amino acids long. The V gene's germline CDR1 is MNHEY and CDR2 SMNVEV (reference sequence). CDR3 sequence (DNA): TGTGCCAGCAGTTTAAACAATGAGCAGTTCTTC. Translating it yields CASSLNNEQFF.

CDR3: CASSQGQGPSATQYF. DNA for the CDR3: TGTGCCAGCAGCCAAGGACAGGGCCCGTCCGCTACGCAGTATTTT. The chain recombines TRBV6-5 with TRBJ2-3; 8 nucleotides match TRBD1. The ends lost 6 bases at V and 8 bases at J; junction bases unmatched: 13. Germline CDR1 reads MNHEY; CDR2 reads SVGAGI. The CDR3 loop spans 15 amino acids.

This sequence joins TRBV19 and TRBJ2-7; a weak D match, TRBD2 (5 bases). Trimming cost V 6 bases and J 0 bases, with 15 bases left between them. This CDR3 has 15 amino acids. Germline-derived CDR1 and CDR2 are LNHDA and SQIVND (reference sequence). CDR3 nucleotides: TGTGCCAGTAGCCCCCGAGACTACGACTCCTACGAGCAGTACTTC. This gives the protein CASSPRDYDSYEQYF.

This clone is a singleton in its sample. The chain uses TRBV4-1 and TRBJ1-5; D is ambiguous. This CDR3 is 14 amino acids long. Germline V gene sequence: CDR1 MGHRA, CDR2 YSYEKL. V was shortened by 0 bases and J by 1 base, with 4 bases between the two germline ends. The CDR3: CASSQDQSNQPQHF. For the CDR3, the DNA is TGCGCCAGCAGCCAAGATCAGAGCAATCAGCCCCAGCATTTT.

This clone appeared a single time. The rearrangement links TRBV25-1 to TRBJ1-4, with D maybe TRBD1 (6 bases). Per germline, CDR1 MGHDK and CDR2 SYGVNS. The CDR3 covers 17 residues. Trimming shortened V by 1 base and J by 7 bases, and 19 bases separated the two germline ends. DNA for the CDR3: TGTGCCAGCAGTGAATCTCTTGGGGGCAGGGTCGGTGAAAAACTGTTTTTT. Encoded protein: CASSESLGGRVGEKLFF.

Regarding this clone: A much more abundant neighbour one base away suggests this may be a read error. Distinct nucleotide sequences in the sample also encode this CDR3. The chain recombines TRBV7-9 with TRBJ2-1, with D possibly called TRBD1 or TRBD2 (6 bases each). This CDR3 spans 17 amino acids. The germline CDR1 and CDR2 sequences are SEHNR and FQNEAQ (reference sequence). This chain's CDR3 is CASSSNRRGVTFNEQFF. The CDR3 DNA reads as TGTGCCAGTAGCTCCAATCGGAGGGGGGTTACCTTCAATGAGCAGTTCTTC.

The V call is TRBV6-6, the J call TRBJ2-1; a possible D gene is TRBD2 (6 bases). V lost 0 bases to trimming and J lost 5 bases, with 8 bases between them. Germline loops: CDR1 MNHNY, CDR2 SVGAGI (reference sequence). This CDR3 comprises 14 residues. DNA of the CDR3: TGTGCCAGCAGTTACTCTCGACTAGACAATGAGCAGTTCTTC. Translated: CASSYSRLDNEQFF.

This clone was observed a single time. V and J are TRBV6-1 and TRBJ1-2, with D hard to call. V was clipped by 3 bases and J by 4 bases, with 15 bases between them. The CDR3 contains 15 residues. Germline loops: CDR1 MNHNS, CDR2 SASEGT. CDR3: CASSDTSSPGYGYTF. DNA for the CDR3: TGTGCCAGCAGTGACACCTCCTCGCCGGGCTATGGCTACACCTTC.

The chain links TRBV1 to TRBJ1-3. TRBV1 is described as a pseudogene. The CDR3 covers 15 residues. The CDR3 nucleotides read TGCACCAGCAGCCAAGACGGCCCGGGCAGAAACACCATATATTTT. Amino acids: CTSSQDGPGRNTIYF.

This clone was found many times. This chain links TRBV5-1 with TRBJ1-2; D might be TRBD1 (6 bases). Trimming removed 1 base from V and 8 bases from J, with 12 bases in between. The CDR3 is 13 residues long. CDR1 is SGHRS and CDR2 is YFSETQ in the germline V gene. The CDR3 DNA reads TGCGCCAGCAGCTTGCAACAGGGAAGCGGCTACACCTTC. It specifies CASSLQQGSGYTF.

The gene calls are TRBV25-1 and TRBJ2-5; perhaps TRBD1 as D (6 bases). V shed 3 bases and J shed 2 bases, with 10 bases lying between them. The CDR3 has 14 amino acids. The germline V gene has CDR1 MGHDK and CDR2 SYGVNS. CDR3 region: CASSDGTNQETQYF. CDR3 in DNA: TGTGCCAGCAGTGACGGGACAAATCAAGAGACCCAGTACTTC.

Details on this clone: One base away lies a much larger clone, so this may be a sequencing read error. Other nucleotide sequences in the sample specify the same CDR3. The V gene is TRBV4-1, the J gene TRBJ2-5, with 8 nucleotides matching TRBD2. This CDR3 has 15 amino acids. With 0 bases clipped from V and 1 base from J, the junction kept 1 base outside the gene matches. The germline gives CDR1 MGHRA, CDR2 YSYEKL. CDR3 region: CASSQDREGQETQYF. CDR3 coding DNA: TGCGCCAGCAGCCAAGATCGGGAGGGCCAAGAGACCCAGTACTTC.

This chain connects TRBV4-2 to TRBJ2-1, with 10 bases fitting TRBD2. The junction had 9 bases not matched to a gene; V was cut back by 1 base and J by 6 bases. There are 17 residues in the CDR3. Germline V gives CDR1 LGHNA, CDR2 YNFKEQ. CDR3 amino acids: CASSQAPLAGVGNEQFF. The CDR3 nucleotides are TGTGCCAGCAGCCAAGCCCCTCTAGCGGGAGTGGGCAATGAGCAGTTCTTC.

The chain is built from TRBV29-1 and TRBJ2-2; 8 positions match TRBD2. With 3 bases clipped from V and 0 bases from J, the junction kept 6 bases outside the gene matches. Germline CDR1 and CDR2: SQVTM and ANQGSEA. The length of the CDR3 is 16 residues. The CDR3 loop is CSVEDKLAANTGELFF. CDR3 DNA sequence: TGCAGCGTTGAGGACAAACTAGCGGCGAACACCGGGGAGCTGTTTTTT.

The V gene is TRBV27, the J gene TRBJ2-7; the D gene is possibly TRBD1 (5 bases). The CDR3 sequence is 16 residues long. With 5 bases removed from V and 3 bases from J, the gap between germline ends came to 20 bases. Germline V gives CDR1 MNHEY, CDR2 SMNVEV (reference sequence). For the CDR3, the DNA is TGTGCCAGCAGTCCAATACAGGAATGGGGCCTCTACGAGCAGTACTTC. Translated, it gives CASSPIQEWGLYEQYF.

The chain combines TRBV2 with TRBJ1-2, with D uncertain. V gave up 2 bases and J gave up 6 bases, with 16 bases separating them. The germline CDR1 and CDR2 sequences are SNHLY and FYNNEI. The CDR3 covers 15 residues. CDR3 protein: CASSEQAPRQDGYTF. The CDR3 coding sequence is TGTGCCAGCAGTGAACAGGCGCCCCGTCAAGATGGCTACACCTTC.

The V gene is TRBV6-4, the J gene TRBJ2-7; 7 bases align to TRBD2. The CDR3 spans 13 residues. V trimming: 5 bases; J trimming: 3 bases; junction bases outside the gene matches: 4. Germline lookup yields CDR1 MRHNA and CDR2 SNTAGT. CDR3 bases: TGTGCCAGCAGTTTGACTAGCCGCTACGAGCAGTACTTC. It specifies CASSLTSRYEQYF.

This chain connects TRBV9 to TRBJ2-7, with 9 bases matching TRBD2. The germline V gene encodes CDR1 SGDLS and CDR2 YYNGEE. After removal of 0 bases from V and 0 bases from J, the junction contained 4 bases not matched to a gene. The CDR3 covers 16 residues. The CDR3 sequence: CASSVGGSGSSYEQYF. CDR3 coding DNA: TGTGCCAGCAGCGTAGGGGGTAGCGGGAGCTCCTACGAGCAGTACTTC.

The rearrangement uses TRBV6-4 and TRBJ2-3, with D hard to call. CDR1 MRHNA and CDR2 SNTAGT come from the germline V gene. Trimming shortened V by 2 bases and J by 3 bases, and 9 bases separated the two germline ends. The CDR3 extends over 14 amino acids. CDR3 nucleotide sequence: TGTGCCAGCAGTGACGGGCTTGTTACAGATACGCAGTATTTT. Protein sequence: CASSDGLVTDTQYF.

In this sample, this clone turned up many times. The genes are TRBV7-5 and TRBJ1-1; the D call of TRBD1 is as the table states it, not checked on the DNA. TRBV7-5 is termed a pseudogene. This CDR3 is built from 14 residues. The CDR3 region is CASSASTENTEAFF. CDR3 bases: TGTGCCAGCAGCGCCTCGACAGAGAACACTGAAGCTTTCTTT.

This clone has more than one count but fewer than ten. The V gene is TRBV11-1, the J gene TRBJ2-7; TRBD1 aligns across 9 bases. Per germline, CDR1 SGHAT and CDR2 FQDESV (reference sequence). The V gene end was trimmed by 5 bases and the J gene end by 6 bases; junction bases not matched to a gene: 8. This CDR3 is 14 amino acids long. The CDR3 DNA reads TGTGCCAGCAGCGCCCGGGACAGGGTTCGCGAGCAGTACTTC. Its translation: CASSARDRVREQYF. Looking up the rest from reference TRBV11-1 and TRBJ2-7 gives the full variable domain: EAEVAQSPRYKITEKSQAVAFWCDPISGHATLYWYRQILGQGPELLVQFQDESVVDDSQLPKDRFSAERLKGVDSTLKIQPAELGDSAMYLCASSARDRVREQYFGPGTRLTVT.

This chain connects TRBV4-1 to TRBJ1-5; D is uncertain. Germline CDR1 reads MGHRA; CDR2 reads YSYEKL. The CDR3 runs 15 residues. The V gene lost 0 bases and the J gene lost 4 bases, with 10 bases spanning the gap. As DNA, the CDR3 is TGCGCCAGCAGCCAAGAGCCCGGGGTAAATCAGCCCCAGCATTTT. Its protein product is CASSQEPGVNQPQHF.